Sequencing of this TCR beta chain was carried out in a study of blood T cell repertoires in COVID-19 (dated by TCRdb to the early 2020s). With respect to the entire study: Samples from collaborators originated in the United States, Italy and Spain and spanned both the acute and convalescent phases of COVID-19. The samples were drawn from two sources: the first 160 participants of the ongoing ImmuneRACE study, and 1,000 to 1,500 subjects contributed by 6 global collaborators. The material from the prospective study consisted of cDNA or gDNA derived from T cells, B-cell-depleted T cells, or PBMCs. Sample metadata almost always included a de-identified subject ID, COVID-19 status, age in years and sex. HLA class I and class II types, where available, came from metadata supplied by the sample provider rather than from assay-based typing. Deeply sampled blood TCRbeta repertoires from subjects exposed to, actively infected with, or recovered from COVID-19 were included in the dataset. The repertoires were made available in a free public database intended to serve as a resource for research on the immune response to SARS-CoV-2. Overall study outcomes, separate from this receptor: Clinical and demographic metadata were provided uncurated, with the amount varying by source and participant.

TCRbeta CDR3 regions were amplified from genomic DNA using the immunoSEQ Assay, a bias-controlled multiplex PCR. Per the original workflow: Within the assay, amplification of reference gene primers was used to estimate how many nucleated cells each sample contained. To quantify the absolute abundance of each unique TCRbeta CDR3 rearrangement, sequence reads were collapsed and filtered. Productive Simpson clonality was computed per sample as the square root of Simpson's diversity index over productive rearrangements. The source is immuneACCESS, and TCRdb retained only in-frame sequences with V and J called. Part of the clones is not carried over; for the studies checked, unresolved V genes explain less than half of this, and the remainder is unexplained. V and J calls and clone size are given by that table; D and trimming were obtained from the DNA. In all, the sample holds about 150,000 clones, and roughly 80% of those were seen once. The ten largest clones add up to about 39% of the sample.

With respect to this clone: Its specific antigen is unknown. The input lacks base qualities; no much larger clone sits a single base away.

The collaborating institutions used their own protocols to collect whole blood in K2EDTA tubes. For TCRbeta analysis, collaborators shipped samples in one of three forms: frozen whole blood, isolated PBMCs, or DNA extracted from either of those sample types. Trimming takes 0 bases from V and 2 bases from J, and the germline ends sit 8 bases apart. The CDR3 runs 15 residues from the cysteine to the phenylalanine. Here the CDR3 DNA is all that survives: 45 bases in frame from base 1. As encoded in the germline V gene, CDR1 is MNHNS while CDR2 is SASEGT. Here the chain combines TRBV6-1 and TRBJ1-3; no D gene is confidently identified. This TCR derives from a human donor in a cohort sampled during active COVID-19. Sequencing input: peripheral blood. CDR3 protein: CASSEAARTGNTIYF. The nucleotides read TGTGCCAGCAGTGAAGCGGCAAGAACTGGAAACACCATATATTTT.